What follows is one TCR beta chain and its context. The data were obtained in a study of blood T cell repertoires in COVID-19. Some clones are missing from TCRdb's copy, which holds only in-frame ones; the method was immunoSEQ multiplex PCR. The data show more than 100,000 clones, almost 85% seen once. The TCR was taken from a woman in her twenties or thirties who had recovered from COVID-19. The sequenced material came from peripheral blood.

CDR3 amino acids: CASSGYRGPFNEQFF. The CDR3 DNA follows: TGCGCCAGCAGCGGGTACAGGGGGCCTTTCAATGAGCAGTTCTTC. The chain recombines TRBV5-1 with TRBJ2-1, with 9 bases fitting TRBD1. The CDR3 runs to 15 residues. V was clipped by 4 bases and J by 6 bases; unmatched bases: 8. The germline gives CDR1 SGHRS, CDR2 YFSETQ.